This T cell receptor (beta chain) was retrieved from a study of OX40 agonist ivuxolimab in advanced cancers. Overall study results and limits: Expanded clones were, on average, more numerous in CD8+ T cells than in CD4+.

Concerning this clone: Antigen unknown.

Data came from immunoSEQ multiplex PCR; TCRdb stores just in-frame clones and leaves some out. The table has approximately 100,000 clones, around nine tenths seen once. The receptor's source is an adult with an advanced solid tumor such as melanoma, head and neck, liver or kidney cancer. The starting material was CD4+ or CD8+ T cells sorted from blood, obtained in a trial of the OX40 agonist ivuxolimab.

The CDR3 sequence: CSVGSVWGDYGYTF. DNA for the CDR3: TGCAGCGTTGGGTCGGTCTGGGGAGACTATGGCTACACCTTC. This sequence joins TRBV29-1 and TRBJ1-2; D not resolved. This CDR3 contains 14 residues. Trimming took off 4 bases at V and 3 bases at J, with 15 bases between the two ends. Germline V lookup: CDR1 SQVTM, CDR2 ANQGSEA.